This is a list of T cell receptor beta chains from one sample in a study of cytomegalovirus exposure and HLA in healthy donors. Generated by immunoSEQ multiplex PCR, the TCRdb table keeps only in-frame clones and is missing some. Of fewer than 250,000 clones in the sample, roughly four fifths were seen once. Specimen: PBMCs. Receptor source: a woman in her thirties in good health and CMV-seropositive. Both conserved end residues are part of each CDR3. The order of the fields is CDR3 DNA, CDR3 protein, clone size, J gene, D gene, V gene. A D gene is named only where the DNA matches it firmly. The size field is filled for only some rows; it gives once, few, many or a size class.

TGCAGCGTGACAGGGACATTCCACGAGCAGTACTTC CSVTGTFHEQYF NA TRBJ2-7 TRBD1 TRBV29-1
TGTGCCAGCAGTGGTGGACAGGGTCAACACGAAAAACTGTTTTTT CASSGGQGQHEKLFF NA TRBJ1-4 TRBD1 TRBV6-5
TGCAGTGCGCAAATCCCACTGCAGTATTTT CSAQIPLQYF NA TRBJ2-3 NA TRBV20-1
TGTGCCAGTAGTATTCAGGGGGCTTTTCAGCCCCAGCATTTT CASSIQGAFQPQHF NA TRBJ1-5 TRBD1 TRBV19
TGCGCCAGCAGCCAAGGATGGGCAGGGGGCACTGAAGCTTTCTTT CASSQGWAGGTEAFF NA TRBJ1-1 TRBD1 TRBV4-1
TGTGCCAGCAGTCCCGGGGGGGCCAATCAGCCCCAGCATTTT CASSPGGANQPQHF NA TRBJ1-5 NA TRBV6-1
TGTGCCAGCAGTCGCACCCATATGACAGGGGCTAGCAATCAGCCCCAGCATTTT CASSRTHMTGASNQPQHF NA TRBJ1-5 TRBD1 TRBV27
TGCGCCAGCAGCTTGGGTGGGGGGGAGCAGTACTTC CASSLGGGEQYF NA TRBJ2-7 NA TRBV5-1
TGTGCCAGCGCCCTTGCGGACAGTAATTCACCCCTCCACTTT CASALADSNSPLHF NA TRBJ1-6 NA TRBV6-1
TGTGCCAGCAGCTTGTTACAGGCAACTCAAGAGACCCAGTACTTC CASSLLQATQETQYF once TRBJ2-5 NA TRBV5-6
TGTGCCAGCTCACCCAACCGGGGGATTGAGCAGTTCTTC CASSPNRGIEQFF NA TRBJ2-1 NA TRBV18
TGTGCCCGCATGGGGAGCGGGGCCGGGGAGCTGTTTTTT CARMGSGAGELFF NA TRBJ2-2 TRBD2 TRBV2
TGTGCCAGCAGCGGACAGGGTGCCTATGGCTACACCTTC CASSGQGAYGYTF once TRBJ1-2 TRBD1 TRBV5-4
TGCGCCAGCAGCTTGGCGGCTAGCGGGAGGATGAGCACAGATACGCAGTATTTT CASSLAASGRMSTDTQYF NA TRBJ2-3 TRBD2 TRBV5-1
TGCGCCAGCAGCCAGGATCATCCGGGACAGGGGGCAACCTACGAGCAGTACTTC CASSQDHPGQGATYEQYF few TRBJ2-7 TRBD1 TRBV4-1
TGTGCCAGCAGCGCATTAGGAGACCCCTACAATGAGCAGTTCTTC CASSALGDPYNEQFF NA TRBJ2-1 NA TRBV6-6
TGTGCCAGCAGCCCAAATCCAATGAACACCGGGGAGCTGTTTTTT CASSPNPMNTGELFF NA TRBJ2-2 NA TRBV7-7
TGTGCCAGCAGTTATCGAATAGCGGGAGGGTACACCGGGGAGCTGTTTTTT CASSYRIAGGYTGELFF NA TRBJ2-2 TRBD2 TRBV6-9
TGTGCCAACCCGTCGATCTTTAGCGGGAGCGGGACAGATACGCAGTATTTT CANPSIFSGSGTDTQYF once TRBJ2-3 TRBD2 TRBV6-4
TGTGCCAGCAGTAGGGACAGGGGCGTCCAGAAAAAGGAGCCCCAGCATTTT CASSRDRGVQKKEPQHF few TRBJ1-5 TRBD1 TRBV2
TGCAGTCTACGTACAGGCACCGAGTATACGCAGTATTTT CSLRTGTEYTQYF NA TRBJ2-3 NA TRBV29-1
TGTGCCAGCCTCCTCCGGGAGGCCGGGGAGCTGTTTTTT CASLLREAGELFF NA TRBJ2-2 TRBD2 TRBV28
TGTGCCACCAGCAGGGAGTTTTCGGAGACCCAGTACTTC CATSREFSETQYF NA TRBJ2-5 NA TRBV15
TGTGCCAGCAGTTTGGGCGGGAGAATCTACGAGCAGTACTTC CASSLGGRIYEQYF NA TRBJ2-7 TRBD2 TRBV27
TGTGCCAGTAGTTCGGGACAGGCCTTCAATCAGCCCCAGCATTTT CASSSGQAFNQPQHF NA TRBJ1-5 TRBD1 TRBV19
TGTGCCAGCAGGCTTCCGGGGACAGGCATAGAAAAACTGTTTTTT CASRLPGTGIEKLFF NA TRBJ1-4 TRBD1 TRBV28
TGTGCCAGCAGATCGGGGGGAGTCTACGAGCAGTACTTC CASRSGGVYEQYF NA TRBJ2-7 TRBD2 TRBV7-9
TGTGCCAGCAGCCGCCCCCGGGACAGGCGATCCAGCAATGAGCAGTTCTTC CASSRPRDRRSSNEQFF NA TRBJ2-1 TRBD1 TRBV11-3
TGTGCCAGCAGCCATACCGGGACTACCAGTAATGAGCAGTTCTTC CASSHTGTTSNEQFF once TRBJ2-1 TRBD2 TRBV7-9
TGCGCCAGCAGCTTAAGCGGGGGAGGACGTGAGCAGTTCTTC CASSLSGGGREQFF NA TRBJ2-1 TRBD2 TRBV5-1
TGTGTCAGCAGCTTAGACTCGGGCTCTGGAAACACCATATATTTT CVSSLDSGSGNTIYF NA TRBJ1-3 NA TRBV7-9
NA CASSSSAALAYGYTF NA TRBJ1-2 NA TRBV6-5
TGCGCCAGCAGTCACCGGACAGGGACGAGGTTCTTC CASSHRTGTRFF NA TRBJ2-1 TRBD1 TRBV4-1
TGTGCCAGTAGGGCTAGTACAGGCTCGGTAGGTGAGCAGTTCTTC CASRASTGSVGEQFF NA TRBJ2-1 NA TRBV19
TGTGCCAGCTCTCTCATCGGGGAGCAGTTCTTC CASSLIGEQFF NA TRBJ2-1 NA TRBV6-1
TGCGCCAGCAGAGATGGGCCGAACATAGAAGCTTTCTTT CASRDGPNIEAFF NA TRBJ1-1 NA TRBV5-1
TGTGCCAGCAGCTTCATAGGGGGAAACACCGGGGAGCTGTTTTTT CASSFIGGNTGELFF few TRBJ2-2 NA TRBV5-6
TGTGCCAGCAGCCTCCGGGAGGGTTCGGAGACCCAGTACTTC CASSLREGSETQYF NA TRBJ2-5 TRBD2 TRBV27
TGTGCCAGCAGTTCGGCGGAGATGAATCAGCCCCAGCATTTT CASSSAEMNQPQHF NA TRBJ1-5 NA TRBV6-5
TGTGCCAGCAAGGGGCCGGTGCACACCATATATTTT CASKGPVHTIYF NA TRBJ1-3 NA TRBV6-5
TGTGCCAGCAGTTCGAGACAGGTTAGCTTCGACGAGCAGTACTTC CASSSRQVSFDEQYF NA TRBJ2-7 NA TRBV28
TGTGCCAGTAGTGCCGGGACAGGGTTCTACGAGCAGTACTTC CASSAGTGFYEQYF NA TRBJ2-7 TRBD1 TRBV19
TGTGCCAGCAGTACGGGGGAATTGACTGAAGCTTTCTTT CASSTGELTEAFF few TRBJ1-1 NA TRBV6-5
TGTGCCAGCAGTTTATTGCAGGGAAACACAGATACGCAGTATTTT CASSLLQGNTDTQYF few TRBJ2-3 NA TRBV28
TGTGCCAGCAGCGTAGATCTGCCGGGCGGGAGGAAGAATGAGCAGTTCTTC CASSVDLPGGRKNEQFF NA TRBJ2-1 TRBD2 TRBV9
TGCGCCAGCAGCTTGGCTAGCGGGGCTAGCTCCTACAATGAGCAGTTCTTC CASSLASGASSYNEQFF NA TRBJ2-1 TRBD2 TRBV5-1
TGTGCCAGCACCTCCCGGACAGGCTCTGGAAACACCATATATTTT CASTSRTGSGNTIYF NA TRBJ1-3 TRBD1 TRBV6-4
TGTGCCAGCAGTGGGGGAGGGGGGCCCCTACAGCCCCAGCATTTT CASSGGGGPLQPQHF NA TRBJ1-5 NA TRBV28
TGTGCCAGCAGTTCACTGGGACTAGCGGGGGCCGATGAGCAGTTCTTC CASSSLGLAGADEQFF few TRBJ2-1 TRBD2 TRBV28
TGCGCCAGCAGCCGGACTCCTGAAACAAATTCTGGGGCCAACGTCCTGACTTTC CASSRTPETNSGANVLTF NA TRBJ2-6 NA TRBV5-1
TGCGCCAGCAGCCCCGAAGGCGGGCGAACCTACGAGCAGTACTTC CASSPEGGRTYEQYF NA TRBJ2-7 NA TRBV4-1
TGTGCCAGCTCAACGCGGGACAGCTTCCAGGGGGACTATGGCTACACCTTC CASSTRDSFQGDYGYTF NA TRBJ1-2 TRBD1 TRBV18